This passage covers 21 T cell receptor beta chains from one sample sequenced in a study of tumor-infiltrating lymphocytes in primary liver carcinoma. The authors made TCR beta cDNA from 500 ng total RNA with a constant-region primer. Three nested multiplex PCR rounds, a slightly modified ARM-PCR method, built the TCR beta libraries. Primers for the first two PCR rounds were TRBV1-TRBV30 forward primers and a C-beta reverse primer (roughly 10 cycles per round). TCRdb used MiXCR to reprocess the multiplex PCR reads, holding one entry per CDR3 protein. The sample consists of about 23,000 distinct CDR3 sequences, around 77% of them appearing once. Starting material for RNA and DNA co-extraction consisted of roughly 20-34 mg of unsorted bulk tissue. Material for sequencing was liver tumor tissue from sampling region 5. Subset indicated: tumor region T5, tumor centre. These receptors originate from a woman aged 25 to 39 with primary liver carcinoma and hepatitis B virus infection.

In the case of this clonotype: The junction differs from germline at one of its ends, possibly a read error. The V and J genes are TRBV7-9 and TRBJ1-3; D remains unclear. The CDR3 runs to 13 residues. Germline values: CDR1 SEHNR, CDR2 FQNEAQ (reference sequence). CDR3 in amino acids: CASSKFSGDTIYF. The CDR3 coding sequence is TGTGCCAGCAGTAAGTTCTCTGGAGACACCATATATTTT.

Note on this clonotype: It is likely a read error, because the conserved phenylalanine at the end of the CDR3 is missing. The chain has TRBV7-8 and TRBJ2-7, with a tentative D call TRBD2 (6 bases). CDR1 is SGHVS and CDR2 is FQNEAQ in the germline V gene. Trimming cost V 5 bases and J 6 bases, with 23 bases left between them. This CDR3 contains 16 residues. The chain's CDR3 is CASSPLLADEGLEQYL. CDR3 nucleotides: TGTGCCAGCAGCCCATTACTAGCAGACGAAGGCCTCGAGCAGTACCTC.

Details on this clonotype: The germline gene is not matched at one end of the junction; a read error may be the cause. The chain combines TRBV7-9 with TRBJ2-2; possible D gene TRBD2, 5 bases. Germline lookup yields CDR1 SEHNR and CDR2 FQNEAQ (reference sequence). This CDR3 spans 16 amino acids. In DNA, the CDR3 is TGTGCAAGCAGCTTATTGGGGTCCCCTAACACCGGGAAGCTGTTTTTT. It yields the protein CASSLLGSPNTGKLFF.

Worth noting for this clonotype: Here the CDR3 omits its conserved ending phenylalanine or tryptophan, so a read error is the likely source. The V gene is TRBV11-2, the J gene TRBJ2-1, with D hard to call. The V end was cut by 4 bases, the J end by 13 bases, with 20 bases between. Germline CDR1 and CDR2: SGHAT and FQNNGV. The CDR3 covers 14 residues. CDR3 region: CASSSRPPWGEQFI. CDR3 sequence (DNA): TGTGCCAGCAGCTCCCGGCCGCCATGGGGTGAACAGTTCATC.

The table lists this clonotype with a few counts. This may be a read error, as it is one base from a much larger clone. This sequence joins TRBV30 and TRBJ1-1; D gene unclear. The V gene's germline CDR1 is GTSNPN and CDR2 SVGIG (reference sequence). The CDR3 loop spans 13 amino acids. The CDR3 loop reads CAWCVSGYTEAFF. The CDR3 DNA reads TGTGCCTGGTGTGTCTCGGGCTACACTGAAGCTTTCTTT.

This clonotype came up once. Relative to the germline gene, one junction end is altered; a read error may explain this. The chain combines TRBV4-3 with TRBJ2-1, with D uncertain. The V gene's germline CDR1 is LGHNA and CDR2 YSLEER. The CDR3 contains 14 residues. This CDR3 reads CAISHTELLNEQFF. The CDR3 nucleotides are TGCGCCATCAGCCACACAGAGTTGCTCAACGAGCAGTTCTTC.

A remark on this clonotype: One end of the junction does not line up with germline, which may come from a read error. The rearrangement uses TRBV5-1 and TRBJ2-3; D unresolved. The germline CDR1 and CDR2 sequences are SGHRS and YFSETQ. The CDR3 runs to 14 residues. The CDR3 coding sequence is TGCGCCCGCAGTCTGGCCCCGCCAGCAGATACGCAGTATTTT. This sequence encodes CARSLAPPADTQYF.

This clonotype appeared many times. The junction does not match germline at one end; this may be a read error. The V and J genes are TRBV5-1 and TRBJ2-2; D perhaps matches TRBD2 (5 bases). Germline V gives CDR1 SGHRS, CDR2 YFSETQ. The CDR3 length is 16 residues. This CDR3 is CASSLTGRPNTGELLF. As DNA, the CDR3 is TGCGCCAGCAGCTTGACGGGCCGACCGAACACCGGGGAGCTGCTTTTT. Looking up the rest from reference TRBV5-1 and TRBJ2-2 gives the full variable domain: KAGVTQTPRYLIKTRGQQVTLSCSPISGHRSVSWYQQTPGQGLQFLFEYFSETQRNKGNFPGRFSGRQFSNSRSEMNVSTLELGDSALYLCASSLTGRPNTGELLFGEGSRLTVL.

This clonotype turned up a few times. The chain joins TRBV10-3 to TRBJ1-3, with D unresolved. The CDR3 covers 14 residues. The V and J ends lost 0 bases and 15 bases respectively, with 18 bases between them. Germline lookup yields CDR1 ENHRY and CDR2 SYGVKD. CDR3 in DNA: TGTGCCATCAGTGAGTCAGTTTCTGGGAACACTACATATTTT. As protein: CAISESVSGNTTYF.

This clonotype appeared a few times. V usage is TRBV6-5 and J usage is TRBJ2-2, with TRBD1 matching over 8 bases. Germline loops: CDR1 MNHEY, CDR2 SVGAGI. V trimming: 8 bases; J trimming: 7 bases; junction bases outside the gene matches: 12. This CDR3 spans 15 amino acids. The CDR3 spells CASGLRTGFIGELFF. The CDR3 coding sequence is TGTGCCAGCGGTCTGCGGACAGGGTTCATCGGGGAGCTGTTTTTT.

As concerns this clonotype: The conserved final phenylalanine or tryptophan is absent from the CDR3, which likely points to a read error. The chain employs TRBV6-5 and TRBJ2-1, with D perhaps matching TRBD2 (5 bases). The CDR3 has 16 amino acids. The germline V gene has CDR1 MNHEY and CDR2 SVGAGI. V gave up 6 bases and J gave up 7 bases, with 22 bases separating them. The CDR3 DNA is TGTGCCAGCAGCTACGGACCGCTAGAGGGCCAAAATGAGCAGTTCTTA. Amino acids: CASSYGPLEGQNEQFL.

Of note for this clonotype: The junction and the germline gene differ at one end; a read error may be behind it. The V gene is TRBV30, the J gene TRBJ1-4, with D possibly matching TRBD1 (5 bases). This CDR3 region has 13 residues. Germline CDR1 reads GTSNPN; CDR2 reads SVGIG (reference sequence). The CDR3 coding sequence is TGTGCCCGGAGTCTACCCGGGGGAGAAGAACTGTTTTTT. Protein: CARSLPGGEELFF.

A word on this clonotype: The CDR3 does not close with the conserved phenylalanine or tryptophan, likely indicating a read error. CDR3 protein: CASSSTSGTNNEQFY. The CDR3 DNA is TGTGCCAGCAGCTCGACTAGCGGGACGAACAATGAGCAGTTCTAC. The chain couples TRBV7-3 to TRBJ2-1; TRBD2 matches at 11 bases. V trimming: 4 bases; J trimming: 5 bases; junction bases outside the gene matches: 4. The CDR3 consists of 15 residues. The germline gives CDR1 SGHTA, CDR2 FQGTGA.

This clonotype was seen only once. An end of the junction differs from the germline gene, which may be a read error. The rearrangement uses TRBV5-4 and TRBJ2-3; weak D call: TRBD1 (5 bases). This CDR3 spans 17 amino acids. CDR1 and CDR2 from the germline V gene are SGHNT and YYREEE (reference sequence). The CDR3 region has the DNA TGTGCCAGCAGCGTAGACGGACACTCTCCACTCACAGATAGGCAGTATTTT. Translated, it gives CASSVDGHSPLTDRQYF.

This rearrangement joins TRBV11-3 to TRBJ2-7, with TRBD1 matching over 7 bases. Trimming removed 5 bases from V and 3 bases from J; junction bases left unmatched: 4. Germline CDR1 reads SGHNT; CDR2 reads YENEEA. The CDR3 runs to 13 residues. The CDR3 sequence: CASSVGQFYEQYF. CDR3 bases: TGTGCCAGCAGCGTGGGACAGTTCTACGAGCAGTACTTC.

Worth noting for this clonotype: One junction end disagrees with the germline gene, perhaps due to a read error. The chain carries TRBV5-4 and TRBJ2-5; TRBD2 aligns across 12 bases. Per germline, CDR1 SGHNT and CDR2 YYREEE (reference sequence). CDR3 length: 15 residues. This CDR3 is CVSSLGTSGHETQYF. The CDR3 DNA reads TGTGTCAGCAGCTTGGGGACTAGCGGGCACGAGACCCAGTACTTC.

The chain recombines TRBV7-8 with TRBJ2-3; TRBD1 matches at 7 bases. The trim removed 4 bases at V and 7 bases at J, leaving 20 bases unmatched. Germline CDR1 and CDR2: SGHVS and FQNEAQ. This CDR3 has 18 residues. The CDR3 bases are TGTGCCAGCAGCTCGAACGAGTTCCGGGACAGACCTTCTAATACGCAGTATTTT. It is translated as CASSSNEFRDRPSNTQYF. The variable domain in full, completed from reference TRBV7-8 and TRBJ2-3, reads GAGVSQSPRYKVAKRGQDVALRCDPISGHVSLFWYQQALGQGPEFLTYFQNEAQLDKSGLPSDRFFAERPEGSVSTLKIQRTQQEDSAVYLCASSSNEFRDRPSNTQYFGPGTRLTVL.

About this clonotype: The junction and the germline gene differ at one end; a read error may be behind it. The V gene is TRBV11-2, the J gene TRBJ2-2; no clear D. The CDR3 extends over 16 amino acids. Germline values: CDR1 SGHAT, CDR2 FQNNGV. The CDR3 loop reads CASSLAGFANARELFF. The CDR3 DNA reads as TGTGCAAGCAGCTTAGCTGGGTTCGCGAACGCCCGGGAGCTGTTTTTT.

CDR3 sequence (DNA): TGTGCCAGCAGCCCCTTAGCGGGAGCCACAGATGCACAGTATTTT. It encodes CASSPLAGATDAQYF. The chain combines TRBV6-1 with TRBJ2-3; 9 positions agree with TRBD2. The V segment lost 6 bases and the J segment 12 bases; nucleotides outside the gene matches: 16. The germline CDR1 and CDR2 sequences are MNHNS and SASEGT. The CDR3 has 15 residues.

With respect to this clonotype: No conserved phenylalanine or tryptophan is present at the end of the CDR3, so a read error is the likely explanation. The gene calls are TRBV12-3 or TRBV12-4 and TRBJ2-3; possibly TRBD2 for D (5 bases). This CDR3 is 15 amino acids long. The CDR3 protein is CASSFPPPSTDMQYL. The CDR3 DNA follows: TGTGCCAGTAGTTTTCCCCCTCCTAGCACAGATATGCAGTATTTA.

As for this clonotype: Since no conserved phenylalanine or tryptophan closes the CDR3, a read error is the likely cause. The J gene is TRBJ1-2, the V gene TRBV7-9; D unresolved. Germline values: CDR1 SEHNR, CDR2 FQNEAQ (reference sequence). The CDR3 covers 14 residues. The CDR3 DNA reads as TGTGCCAGCAGCCGCATGGTTCGAGACTATGGTTACACCTCC. Translating it yields CASSRMVRDYGYTS.